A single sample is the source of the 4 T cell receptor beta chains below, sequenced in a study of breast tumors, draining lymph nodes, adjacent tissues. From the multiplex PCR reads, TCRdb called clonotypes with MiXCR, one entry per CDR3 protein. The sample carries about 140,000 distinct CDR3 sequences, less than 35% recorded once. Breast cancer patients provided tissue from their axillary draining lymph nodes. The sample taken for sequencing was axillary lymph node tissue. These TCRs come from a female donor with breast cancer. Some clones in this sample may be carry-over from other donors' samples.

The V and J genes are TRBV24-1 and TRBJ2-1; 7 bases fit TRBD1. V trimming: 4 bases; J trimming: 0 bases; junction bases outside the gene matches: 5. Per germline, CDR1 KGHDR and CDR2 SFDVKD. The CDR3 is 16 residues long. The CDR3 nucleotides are TGTGCCACCAGTGAACCACAGGGGTCCTCCTACAATGAGCAGTTCTTC. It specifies CATSEPQGSSYNEQFF.

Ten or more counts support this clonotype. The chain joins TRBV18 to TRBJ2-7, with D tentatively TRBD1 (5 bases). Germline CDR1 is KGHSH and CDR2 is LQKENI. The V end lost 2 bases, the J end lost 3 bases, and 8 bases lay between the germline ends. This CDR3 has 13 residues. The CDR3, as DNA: TGTGCCAGCTCACCAGGGGCGCTCTACGAGCAGTACGTC. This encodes CASSPGALYEQYV.

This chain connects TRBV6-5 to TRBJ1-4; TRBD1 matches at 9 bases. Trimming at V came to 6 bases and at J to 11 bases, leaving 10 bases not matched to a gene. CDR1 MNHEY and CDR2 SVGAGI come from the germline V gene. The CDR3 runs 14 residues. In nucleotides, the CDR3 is TGTGCCAGCAGGAAACCGGGACAGGGAGAGAAACTGTTTTTT. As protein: CASRKPGQGEKLFF.

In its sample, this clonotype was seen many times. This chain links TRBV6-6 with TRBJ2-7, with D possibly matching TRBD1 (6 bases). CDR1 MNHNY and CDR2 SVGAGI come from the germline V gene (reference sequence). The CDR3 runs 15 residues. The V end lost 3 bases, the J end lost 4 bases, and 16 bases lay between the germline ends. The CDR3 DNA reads TGTGCCAGCAGTTATAGGACAGATTATTTTTACGAGCAGTACTTC. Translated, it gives CASSYRTDYFYEQYF.